This is a list of T cell receptor beta chains from one sample in a study of blood T cell repertoires in COVID-19. This table comes from immunoSEQ multiplex PCR, and its TCRdb copy is limited to in-frame clones, with some not included. The sample includes about 180,000 clones, 65% to 85% of them seen just once. The material sequenced was peripheral blood. These receptors all come from a woman in her 40s with COVID-19, enrolled during active disease. Each CDR3 is given with its conserved first and last residue. The order of the fields is D gene, V gene, J gene, clone size, CDR3 DNA, CDR3 protein. D genes are given only for firm matches. Rows may omit the clone size; those that give it use once, few, many or a size class.

-,TRBV4-1,TRBJ1-1,-,TGCGCCAGCAGCGGGACACTAATGAACACTGAAGCTTTCTTT,CASSGTLMNTEAFF
-,TRBV4-1,TRBJ1-5,-,TGCGCCAGCAGCCAAGCCTGGGGGGTGGGCAATCAGCCCCAGCATTTT,CASSQAWGVGNQPQHF
-,TRBV5-1,TRBJ2-5,once,TGCGCCAGCAGCAGAGAAGAGACCCAGTACTTC,CASSREETQYF
-,TRBV5-1,TRBJ2-3,-,TGCGCCAGCAGCTTGTTAACAGATACGCAGTATTTT,CASSLLTDTQYF
TRBD2,TRBV5-1,TRBJ2-7,-,TGCGCCAGCAGTGATCCGGGACTAGCGGTATACGAGCAGTACTTC,CASSDPGLAVYEQYF
-,TRBV20-1,TRBJ2-3,-,TGCAGTGCCCTCACAGATACGCAGTATTTT,CSALTDTQYF
TRBD2,TRBV4-1,TRBJ2-5,-,TGCGCCAGCAGCCAAGATCGCGCGGGGGAAACCCAGTACTTC,CASSQDRAGETQYF
-,TRBV7-9,TRBJ1-6,many,TGTGCCAGCAGCTTAACGGAGGGGAATTCACCCCTCCACTTT,CASSLTEGNSPLHF
TRBD1,TRBV27,TRBJ1-4,-,TGTGCCAGCAGTGGGGGTAGACAGGGGGCGGGAGAAAAACTGTTTTTT,CASSGGRQGAGEKLFF
-,TRBV24-1,TRBJ1-1,few,TGTGCCACCAGTTTCGGACAGGAAGCTTTCTTT,CATSFGQEAFF
-,TRBV15,TRBJ1-1,-,TGTGCCACCAGCCCCGGGCGCGGGCTCTTGAACACTGAAGCTTTCTTT,CATSPGRGLLNTEAFF
-,TRBV27,TRBJ2-7,-,TGTGCCAGCAGTCCCTCGGGCGGGTATGGGGCGGGGGAGCAGTACTTC,CASSPSGGYGAGEQYF
-,TRBV9,TRBJ2-7,-,TGTGCCAGCAGCGTAGAGCCCGGGAATTCCTACGAGCAGTACTTC,CASSVEPGNSYEQYF
-,TRBV7-9,TRBJ1-5,-,TGTGCCAGCAGCTTGTGGGGGGGGGCTGGAGAGCCCCAGCATTTT,CASSLWGGAGEPQHF
TRBD1,TRBV28,TRBJ1-5,many,TGTGCCAGCAGTCCCCGCGACAGGGGAAGCAATCAGCCCCAGCATTTT,CASSPRDRGSNQPQHF
TRBD1,TRBV7-9,TRBJ1-2,-,TGTGCCAGCAGCCGGGACAGGGGGATTTCTAACTATGGCTACACCTTC,CASSRDRGISNYGYTF
TRBD1,TRBV11-2,TRBJ1-2,-,TGTGCCAGCAGCTCCCGGGACAGGGGGGACTATGGCTACACCTTC,CASSSRDRGDYGYTF
-,TRBV7-2,TRBJ2-5,-,TGTGCCAGCAGCCCCCGGAGAGAGACCCAGTACTTC,CASSPRRETQYF
-,TRBV24-1,TRBJ2-7,-,TGTGCCACCAGTGATCCGTATAGAGCCTACGAGCAGTACTTC,CATSDPYRAYEQYF
-,TRBV29-1,TRBJ1-2,-,TGCAGCGTTGAAGGACATCGTGCTAACTATGGCTACACCTTC,CSVEGHRANYGYTF
TRBD2,TRBV7-3,TRBJ2-1,-,TGTGCCAGCACCAAGTTCACTAGCGGCGCCTACAATGAGCAGTTCTTC,CASTKFTSGAYNEQFF
-,TRBV11-2,TRBJ2-7,once,TGTGCCAGCAGCTTAACGGATAACAGAGCTAAATACGAGCAGTACTTC,CASSLTDNRAKYEQYF
TRBD1,TRBV6-5,TRBJ1-2,-,TGTGCCAGCAGCATGACAGGGGATGGTGGCTACACCTTC,CASSMTGDGGYTF
-,TRBV27,TRBJ2-2,-,TGTGCCAGCAGTTGGGGGCGCGGAGAGCTGTTTTTT,CASSWGRGELFF
TRBD1,TRBV5-1,TRBJ1-3,once,TGCGCCAGCAGCTCCGCAGGGGGCCCTGGAAACACCATATATTTT,CASSSAGGPGNTIYF
-,TRBV28,TRBJ1-1,-,TGTGCCAGCAGTCCCCTAGGCGGAATGAACACTGAAGCTTTCTTT,CASSPLGGMNTEAFF
-,TRBV28,TRBJ2-1,-,TGTGCCAGCAGTTTAGACGCCCGGGATGAGCAGTTCTTC,CASSLDARDEQFF
TRBD1,TRBV2,TRBJ1-1,-,TGTGCCAGCAGTGAACGGGACAGGGGTTTTGAAGCTTTCTTT,CASSERDRGFEAFF
-,TRBV7-2,TRBJ1-5,-,TGTGCCAGCAGCGCGACCGGGGGGAGCAATCAGCCCCAGCATTTT,CASSATGGSNQPQHF
TRBD1,TRBV29-1,TRBJ1-1,-,TGCAGCGGGAACAGGGGCCTAATAGGGAACACTGAAGCTTTCTTT,CSGNRGLIGNTEAFF
-,TRBV12-2,TRBJ2-6,-,TGTGCAAGTCGCTCTAGCCTAGGGGGGGCCTTCTCTGGGGCCAACGTCCTGACTTTC,CASRSSLGGAFSGANVLTF
-,TRBV11-2,TRBJ1-4,-,TGTGCCAGCAGCTTAGAGGCGGGGGCAAGGGAAAAACTGTTTTTT,CASSLEAGAREKLFF
TRBD1,TRBV3-1/TRBV3-2,TRBJ1-4,few,TGTGCCAGCAGTCCCGGGACAGGGTTTGGAACTAATGAAAAACTGTTTTTT,CASSPGTGFGTNEKLFF
TRBD1,TRBV6-4,TRBJ1-5,-,TGTGCCAGCAGTGAGACAGGGGGTGGTCAGCCCCAGCATTTT,CASSETGGGQPQHF
TRBD1,TRBV6-6,TRBJ1-1,-,TGTGCCAGCAGTTATACAGGGGAGAACACTGAAGCTTTCTTT,CASSYTGENTEAFF
-,TRBV27,TRBJ1-1,-,TGTGCCAGCAGTTCTATGAACACTGAAGCTTTCTTT,CASSSMNTEAFF
TRBD2,TRBV9,TRBJ2-7,-,TGTGCCAGCAGCGTAGGCCCGGGGGGGAACTCCTACGAGCAGTACTTC,CASSVGPGGNSYEQYF
-,TRBV15,TRBJ2-2,-,TGTGCCACCAGCAGAGGACCAGCGACGGCCGGGGAGCTGTTTTTT,CATSRGPATAGELFF
TRBD1,TRBV27,TRBJ2-3,-,TGTGCCACCTCCGGACAGGGGACAGATACGCAGTATTTT,CATSGQGTDTQYF
TRBD1,TRBV19,TRBJ1-4,-,TGTGCCAGTAGTATTAGCAGGGGGCCCAATGAAAAACTGTTTTTT,CASSISRGPNEKLFF
TRBD2,TRBV27,TRBJ2-7,-,TGTGCCAGCGCCTGGGGGGGCTCCTACGAGCAGTACTTC,CASAWGGSYEQYF